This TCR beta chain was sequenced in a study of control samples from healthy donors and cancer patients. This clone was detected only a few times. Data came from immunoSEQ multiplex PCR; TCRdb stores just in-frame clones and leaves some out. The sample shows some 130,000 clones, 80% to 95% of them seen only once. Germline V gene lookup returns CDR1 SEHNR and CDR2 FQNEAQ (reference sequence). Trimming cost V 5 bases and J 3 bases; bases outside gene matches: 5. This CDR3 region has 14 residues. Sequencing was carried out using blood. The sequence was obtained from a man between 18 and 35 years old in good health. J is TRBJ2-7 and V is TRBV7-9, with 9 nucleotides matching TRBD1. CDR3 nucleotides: TGTGCCAGCAGCGGGACAGGGAGGGACTACGAGCAGTACTTC. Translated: CASSGTGRDYEQYF.